This T cell receptor (beta chain) derives from a study of blood T cell repertoires in COVID-19. About the research overall: Spain, Italy and the United States supplied samples that represented acute and convalescent COVID-19.

Source study methods: Counts of nucleated cells, estimated from reference gene primer amplification, were obtained. Method: immunoSEQ multiplex PCR; TCRdb's copy keeps in-frame clones and lacks some. The V and J calls and clone size come from that table; D and trimming were worked out from the DNA. Among roughly 150,000 clones listed, approximately 85% were seen once. Enrolment of Seattle patients took place during active infection, and they were followed longitudinally. The sequence came from a man at least 80 years old with COVID-19, enrolled during active disease. Sequencing was performed on peripheral blood.

DNA for the CDR3: TGTGCCAGCAGCTTCGGACAGGGCTACGAGCAGTACTTC. Amino acid sequence: CASSFGQGYEQYF. The rearrangement links TRBV11-2 to TRBJ2-7; TRBD1 matches at 8 bases. Looked up from germline, CDR1 is SGHAT and CDR2 is FQNNGV. The length of the CDR3 is 13 residues. Unmatched junction bases numbered 1, after V lost 3 bases and J lost 3 bases.